The 18 T cell receptor beta chains reported below all come from one sample, sequenced in a study of identical twins. TCRdb itself ran the 5' RACE reads through MiXCR, one entry per CDR3 protein. The repertoire holds some 660,000 distinct CDR3 sequences, approximately 9% seen once, with roughly 0.9% in the top ten. The same specimen was also included in a second study, on yellow fever vaccine responses in identical twins.

The sequencing sample was made of PBMCs. The receptors originated from a young woman in good health.

CDR3 DNA: TGCGCCAGCAGCGCCGGGAGTCACACTGAAGCTTTCTTT. It yields the protein CASSAGSHTEAFF. The chain employs TRBV4-3 and TRBJ1-1; D not resolved. The CDR3 is 13 amino acids. V lost 5 bases and J 3 bases, leaving 10 bases between the germline ends. In germline, CDR1 is LGHNA, CDR2 YSLEER.

The V call is TRBV6-2 or TRBV6-3, the J call TRBJ2-7, with D perhaps given as TRBD1 or TRBD2 (5 bases each). The V gene lost 10 bases and the J gene lost 0 bases, with 13 bases spanning the gap. CDR3 size: 13 residues. Germline lookup yields CDR1 MNHEY and CDR2 SVGEGT. The CDR3 nucleotides read TGTGCCACCCTCAGGGACCACTCCTACGAGCAGTACTTC. It codes for CATLRDHSYEQYF.

The gene calls are TRBV15 and TRBJ1-1; 7 bases align to TRBD1. Germline CDR1 LNHNV, CDR2 YYDKDF (reference sequence). CDR3 length equals 14 residues. V trimming: 5 bases; J trimming: 11 bases; junction bases outside the gene matches: 14. The CDR3 sequence: CATSDGDSFEKAFF. CDR3 sequence (DNA): TGTGCCACCAGCGACGGGGACAGTTTCGAGAAGGCTTTCTTT.

The sample holds a few counts of this clonotype. This chain joins TRBV5-1 and TRBJ2-3; 11 positions match TRBD2. CDR1 and CDR2 from the germline V gene are SGHRS and YFSETQ. CDR3 size: 16 residues. Losses at the gene ends were 4 bases for V and 5 bases for J; bases not matched to a gene: 9. Here the CDR3 reads CASSIGSGGALDTQYF. DNA of the CDR3: TGCGCCAGCAGCATTGGTAGCGGGGGGGCCTTAGATACGCAGTATTTT.

The table lists this clonotype with a few counts. J is TRBJ2-5 and V is TRBV20-1, with a possible D match to TRBD1 (5 bases). Trimming took 4 bases from V and 3 from J, leaving 15 bases between them. Germline CDR1 reads DFQATT; CDR2 reads SNEGSKA (reference sequence). CDR3 size: 14 residues. The CDR3 DNA reads TGCAGTGCTACCGCCAGGGTGCAGGAAGAGACCCAGTACTTC. Amino acid sequence: CSATARVQEETQYF.

This clonotype appeared many times. The gene calls are TRBV7-8 and TRBJ2-1; 11 bases align to TRBD2. CDR3 length: 15 amino acids. Germline V CDR1 and CDR2: SGHVS, FQNEAQ. Trimming cost V 0 bases and J 10 bases; bases outside gene matches: 5. CDR3 sequence (DNA): TGTGCCAGCAGCTTAGCGTTAGCGGGGGGGGGAGAGCAGTTCTTC. Protein: CASSLALAGGGEQFF.

This rearrangement joins TRBV12-3 or TRBV12-4 to TRBJ2-2; the D is unclear. V dropped 7 bases and J dropped 7 bases, with 13 bases sitting between them. The CDR3 is made up of 13 amino acids. The CDR3 DNA sequence: TGTGCCAGCACCCAATCCCGGTTCGGGGAGCTGTTTTTT. Translation gives CASTQSRFGELFF.

This clonotype was detected only a few times. This chain connects TRBV5-1 to TRBJ2-3; 8 bases match TRBD2. Unmatched junction bases numbered 14, after V lost 3 bases and J lost 5 bases. CDR1 SGHRS and CDR2 YFSETQ come from the germline V gene. The CDR3 is made up of 17 amino acids. CDR3 DNA sequence: TGCGCCAGCAGCTCAACGACTAGCGCCACTTGGGGAGATACGCAGTATTTT. The encoded protein is CASSSTTSATWGDTQYF.

This clonotype has only a few counts. This chain joins TRBV7-2 and TRBJ2-1, with D perhaps given as TRBD1 or TRBD2 (7 bases each). CDR3 length: 15 amino acids. V lost 4 bases to trimming and J lost 8 bases, with 18 bases between them. Germline loops: CDR1 SGHTA, CDR2 FQGNSA. This CDR3 is CASSSRGGLWDEQFF. The DNA of the CDR3 is TGTGCCAGCAGCTCCAGGGGGGGCCTCTGGGATGAGCAGTTCTTC.

This clonotype was picked up a small number of times. J is TRBJ2-2 and V is TRBV4-2; 8 bases agree with TRBD2. This CDR3 spans 16 amino acids. After removal of 0 bases from V and 4 bases from J, the junction contained 4 bases not matched to a gene. Germline CDR1 is LGHNA and CDR2 is YNFKEQ. CDR3 in amino acids: CASSQDPGGPTGELFF. The DNA of the CDR3 is TGTGCCAGCAGCCAAGATCCGGGGGGGCCCACCGGGGAGCTGTTTTTT.

This clonotype was counted at least ten times. The chain couples TRBV3-1 to TRBJ1-1; D remains unclear. Germline lookup yields CDR1 LGHDT and CDR2 YNNKEL (reference sequence). The CDR3 is made up of 13 amino acids. V lost 4 bases and J 8 bases, leaving 14 bases between the germline ends. CDR3 sequence: CASSPEGVGEAFF. CDR3 sequence (DNA): TGTGCCAGCAGCCCGGAAGGCGTGGGGGAAGCTTTCTTT.

This clonotype occurred a few times. CDR3 residues: CAISDPGWYGGGQYF. In nucleotides, the CDR3 is TGTGCCATCAGTGATCCAGGGTGGTACGGCGGCGGGCAGTACTTC. The chain recombines TRBV10-3 with TRBJ2-7, with a possible D match to TRBD1 (5 bases). The V and J ends lost 3 bases and 9 bases respectively, with 21 bases between them. CDR1 is ENHRY, CDR2 SYGVKD, per germline. CDR3 size: 15 residues.

The chain recombines TRBV14 with TRBJ2-1; the D gene is possibly TRBD2 (6 bases). CDR3 size: 17 residues. CDR1 is SGHDN and CDR2 is FVKESK in the germline V gene. Trimming pared 4 bases from V and 6 bases from J, leaving 22 bases between. CDR3 loop: CASSRVGLAIGSNEQFF. The CDR3 nucleotides read TGTGCCAGCAGCCGAGTCGGGCTAGCGATAGGAAGCAATGAGCAGTTCTTC.

This clonotype was counted a few times. Mismatch with germline at one junction end may stem from a read error. The CDR3 coding sequence is TGTGCCAGCAGTGACTCCCCAGGCACAGATACGCAGTATTTT. Its protein is CASSDSPGTDTQYF. The rearrangement joins TRBV6-5 to TRBJ2-3; D remains unclear. The CDR3 is 14 amino acids. Germline assignment: CDR1 MNHEY and CDR2 SVGAGI.

Concerning this clonotype itself: A junction boundary mismatches the germline segment, possibly from a read error. The V call is TRBV12-3 or TRBV12-4, the J call TRBJ1-5; D gene uncertain. This CDR3 spans 13 amino acids. The CDR3 DNA is TGTGCCAGCAGTTTAGGAGGCAATCAGCCCAAGCATTTT. Encoded protein: CASSLGGNQPKHF.

The rearrangement uses TRBV6-5 and TRBJ1-4; D perhaps matches TRBD1 (5 bases). V shed 2 bases and J shed 4 bases, with 11 bases lying between them. The CDR3 spans 15 residues. The germline V gene encodes CDR1 MNHEY and CDR2 SVGAGI. The CDR3 nucleotides read TGTGCCAGCAGTTACATGGGGGGGGGTAATGAAAAACTGTTTTTT. Encoded protein: CASSYMGGGNEKLFF.

CDR3 DNA sequence: TGTGCCAGCAGCCCAATAATACGCACAGATACGCAGTATTTT. Translation gives CASSPIIRTDTQYF. This rearrangement joins TRBV3-1 to TRBJ2-3; D unresolved. The CDR3 has 14 amino acids. CDR1 and CDR2 from the germline V gene are LGHDT and YNNKEL (reference sequence). Deletions cut 4 bases from V and 1 base from J, with 9 bases between.

This rearrangement joins TRBV27 to TRBJ2-5, with D unclear. The germline gives CDR1 MNHEY, CDR2 SMNVEV (reference sequence). The length of the CDR3 is 16 residues. The V end lost 0 bases, the J end lost 5 bases, and 16 bases lay between the germline ends. As DNA, the CDR3 is TGTGCCAGCAGTTTATCCCTTACGACGGTCCGGGAGACCCAGTACTTC. Its translation is CASSLSLTTVRETQYF.